This TCR beta chain emerged from a study of T-cell reconstitution after alpha-beta-depleted transplantation in children. Study findings and constraints: The study traced high day-60 TCRbeta diversity in some patients to surviving recipient T cells and thymic progenitors. T-cell numbers and diversity, one year after transplant, stemmed largely from T cells that were newly produced. There were reportedly several hundred expanded graft clones from which alpha-beta T cells came about two months after transplant.

Of note for this clonotype: Its antigen is not identified.

During its preparation, the TCRbeta library received unique molecular identifiers. MiXCR, run by TCRdb on the PCR reads, gives a single entry per CDR3 protein. Of about 300,000 distinct CDR3 sequences in the sample, less than 9.5% are singletons; the top ten hold over 7.5%. CDR1 LGHDT and CDR2 YNNKEL come from the germline V gene (reference sequence). The CDR3 runs 20 residues. V lost 0 bases to trimming and J lost 2 bases, with 25 bases between them. This sequence was found in a female patient between 2 and 10 years old who had a stem cell transplant for Fanconi anemia, so the T cells may come from the graft donor. The V and J genes are TRBV3-1 and TRBJ2-5, with D maybe TRBD2 (5 bases). The sample was peripheral blood, taken 360 days after TCRalphabeta/CD19-depleted stem cell transplant. Here the CDR3 DNA reads TGTGCCAGCAGCCAAGATTCGGGCCCTGGTTGGCGGGCAGAACAAGAGACCCAGTACTTC. Residues: CASSQDSGPGWRAEQETQYF.